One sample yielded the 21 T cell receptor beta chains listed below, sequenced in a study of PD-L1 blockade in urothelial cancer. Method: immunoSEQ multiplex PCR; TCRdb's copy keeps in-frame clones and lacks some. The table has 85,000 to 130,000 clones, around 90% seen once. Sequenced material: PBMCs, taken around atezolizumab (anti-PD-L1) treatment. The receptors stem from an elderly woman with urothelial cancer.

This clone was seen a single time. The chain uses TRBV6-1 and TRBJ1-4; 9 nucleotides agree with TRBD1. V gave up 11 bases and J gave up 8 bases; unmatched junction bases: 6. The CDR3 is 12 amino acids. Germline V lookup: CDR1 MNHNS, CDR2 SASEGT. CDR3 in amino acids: CAVQGAREKLFF. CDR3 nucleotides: TGTGCCGTACAGGGGGCAAGAGAAAAACTGTTTTTT.

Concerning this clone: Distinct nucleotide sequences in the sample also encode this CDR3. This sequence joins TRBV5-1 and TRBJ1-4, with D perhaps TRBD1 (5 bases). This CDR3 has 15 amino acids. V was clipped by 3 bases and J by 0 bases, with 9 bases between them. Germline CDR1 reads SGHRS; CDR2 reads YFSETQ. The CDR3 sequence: CASSSTGATNEKLFF. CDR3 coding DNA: TGCGCCAGCAGCTCCACAGGCGCAACTAATGAAAAACTGTTTTTT. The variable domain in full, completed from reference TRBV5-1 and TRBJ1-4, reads KAGVTQTPRYLIKTRGQQVTLSCSPISGHRSVSWYQQTPGQGLQFLFEYFSETQRNKGNFPGRFSGRQFSNSRSEMNVSTLELGDSALYLCASSSTGATNEKLFFGSGTQLSVL.

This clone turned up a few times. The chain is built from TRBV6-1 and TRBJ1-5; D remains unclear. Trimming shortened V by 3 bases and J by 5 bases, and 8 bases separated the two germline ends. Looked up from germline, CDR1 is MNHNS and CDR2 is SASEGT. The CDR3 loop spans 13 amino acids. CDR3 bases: TGTGCCAGCAGTGACCGCCAGGATCAGCCCCAGCATTTT. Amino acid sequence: CASSDRQDQPQHF.

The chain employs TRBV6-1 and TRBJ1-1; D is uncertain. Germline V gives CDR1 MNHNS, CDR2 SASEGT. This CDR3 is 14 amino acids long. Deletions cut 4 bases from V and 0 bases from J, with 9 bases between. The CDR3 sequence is CASSADTMNTEAFF. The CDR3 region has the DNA TGTGCCAGCAGTGCCGACACGATGAACACTGAAGCTTTCTTT.

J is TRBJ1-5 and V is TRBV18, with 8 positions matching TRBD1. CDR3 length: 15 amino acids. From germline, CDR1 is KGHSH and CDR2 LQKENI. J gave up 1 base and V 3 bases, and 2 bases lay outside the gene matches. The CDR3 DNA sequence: TGTGCCAGCTCACCGGGACAGGCGAGCAATCAGCCCCAGCATTTT. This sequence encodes CASSPGQASNQPQHF.

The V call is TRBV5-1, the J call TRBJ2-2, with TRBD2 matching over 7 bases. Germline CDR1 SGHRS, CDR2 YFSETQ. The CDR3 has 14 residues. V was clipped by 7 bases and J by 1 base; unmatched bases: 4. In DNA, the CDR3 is TGCGCCAGCGGGCCTAGCGGGAACACCGGGGAGCTGTTTTTT. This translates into CASGPSGNTGELFF.

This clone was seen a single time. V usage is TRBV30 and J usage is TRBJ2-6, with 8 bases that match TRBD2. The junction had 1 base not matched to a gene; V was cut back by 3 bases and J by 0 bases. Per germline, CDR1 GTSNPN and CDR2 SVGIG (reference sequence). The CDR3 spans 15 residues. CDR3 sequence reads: CAWSGGGSGANVLTF. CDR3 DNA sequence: TGTGCCTGGAGCGGGGGGGGCTCTGGGGCCAACGTCCTGACTTTC.

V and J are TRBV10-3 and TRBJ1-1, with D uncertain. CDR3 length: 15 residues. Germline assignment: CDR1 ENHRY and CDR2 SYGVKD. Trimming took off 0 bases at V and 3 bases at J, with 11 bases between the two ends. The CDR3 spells CAISESGGSHTEAFF. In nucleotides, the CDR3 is TGTGCCATCAGTGAGTCCGGCGGCTCCCACACTGAAGCTTTCTTT.

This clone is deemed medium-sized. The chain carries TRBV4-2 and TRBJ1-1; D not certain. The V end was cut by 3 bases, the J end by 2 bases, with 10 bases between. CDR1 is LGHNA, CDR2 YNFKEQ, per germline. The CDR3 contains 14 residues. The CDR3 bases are TGTGCCAGCAGCCAGCAACACGAAAACACTGAAGCTTTCTTT. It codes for CASSQQHENTEAFF.

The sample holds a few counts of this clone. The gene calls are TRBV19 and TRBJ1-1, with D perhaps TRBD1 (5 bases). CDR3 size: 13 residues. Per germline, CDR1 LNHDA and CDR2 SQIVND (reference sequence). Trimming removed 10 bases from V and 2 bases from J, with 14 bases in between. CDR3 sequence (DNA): TGTGCCACCTTTCCGGGACTCAACACTGAAGCTTTCTTT. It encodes CATFPGLNTEAFF.

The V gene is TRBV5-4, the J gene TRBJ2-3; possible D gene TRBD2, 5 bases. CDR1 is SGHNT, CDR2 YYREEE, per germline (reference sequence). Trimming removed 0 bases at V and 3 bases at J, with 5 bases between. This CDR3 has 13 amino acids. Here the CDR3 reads CASSLGGTDTQYF. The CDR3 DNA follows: TGTGCCAGCAGCTTGGGAGGGACAGATACGCAGTATTTT.

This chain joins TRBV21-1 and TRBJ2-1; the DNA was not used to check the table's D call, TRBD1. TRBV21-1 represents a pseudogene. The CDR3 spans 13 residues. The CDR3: CASSKGRYNEQFF. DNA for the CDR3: TGTGCCAGCAGCAAGGGCCGCTACAATGAGCAGTTCTTC.

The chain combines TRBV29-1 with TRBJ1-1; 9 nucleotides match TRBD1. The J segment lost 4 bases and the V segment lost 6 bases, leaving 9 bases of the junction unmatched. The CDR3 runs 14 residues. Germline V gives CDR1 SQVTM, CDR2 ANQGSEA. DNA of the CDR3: TGCAGCGTGGACACAGGGGGCATCGGCACTGAAGCTTTCTTT. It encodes CSVDTGGIGTEAFF.

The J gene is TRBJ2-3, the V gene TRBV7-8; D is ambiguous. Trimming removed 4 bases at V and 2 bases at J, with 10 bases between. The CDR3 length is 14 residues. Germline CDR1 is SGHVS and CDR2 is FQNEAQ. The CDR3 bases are TGTGCCAGCAGCTCAGACTGGGTCACAGATACGCAGTATTTT. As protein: CASSSDWVTDTQYF.

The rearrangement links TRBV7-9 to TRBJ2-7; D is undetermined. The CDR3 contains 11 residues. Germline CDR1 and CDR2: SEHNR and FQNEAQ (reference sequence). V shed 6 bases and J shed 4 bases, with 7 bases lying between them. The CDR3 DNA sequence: TGTGCCAGCAGTGGGCTGTACGAGCAGTACTTC. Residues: CASSGLYEQYF.

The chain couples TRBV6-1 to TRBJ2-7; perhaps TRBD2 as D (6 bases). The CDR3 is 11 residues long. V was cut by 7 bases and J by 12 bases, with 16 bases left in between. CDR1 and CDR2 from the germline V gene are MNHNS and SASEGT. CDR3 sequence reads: CASTVAEGRYF. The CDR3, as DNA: TGTGCCAGCACCGTGGCGGAGGGAAGGTACTTC.

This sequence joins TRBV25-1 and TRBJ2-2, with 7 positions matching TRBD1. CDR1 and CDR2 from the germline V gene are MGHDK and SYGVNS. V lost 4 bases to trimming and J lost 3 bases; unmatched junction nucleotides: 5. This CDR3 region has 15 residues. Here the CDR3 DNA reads TGTGCCAGCAGTGCGGACAGGATGGACACCGGGGAGCTGTTTTTT. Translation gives CASSADRMDTGELFF.

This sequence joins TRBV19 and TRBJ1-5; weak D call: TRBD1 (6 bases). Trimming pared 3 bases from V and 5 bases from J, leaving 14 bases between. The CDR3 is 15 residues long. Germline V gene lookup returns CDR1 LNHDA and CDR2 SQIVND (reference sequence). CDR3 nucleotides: TGTGCCAGTAGTATCCCAGGGGCGAGGGATCAGCCCCAGCATTTT. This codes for CASSIPGARDQPQHF.

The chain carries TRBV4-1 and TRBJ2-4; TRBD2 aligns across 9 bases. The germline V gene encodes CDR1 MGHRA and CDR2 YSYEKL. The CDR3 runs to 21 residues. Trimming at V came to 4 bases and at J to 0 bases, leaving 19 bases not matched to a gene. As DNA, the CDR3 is TGCGCCAGCAGCCGAGACCCTTGGGGACTAGCATCCGGCCTAGCCAAAAACATTCAGTACTTC. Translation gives CASSRDPWGLASGLAKNIQYF.

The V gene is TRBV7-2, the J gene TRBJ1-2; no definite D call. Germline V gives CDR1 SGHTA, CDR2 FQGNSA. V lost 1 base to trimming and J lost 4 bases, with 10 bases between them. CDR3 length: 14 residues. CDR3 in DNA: TGTGCCAGCAGCTTAGGGTACGACACCTATGGCTACACCTTC. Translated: CASSLGYDTYGYTF.

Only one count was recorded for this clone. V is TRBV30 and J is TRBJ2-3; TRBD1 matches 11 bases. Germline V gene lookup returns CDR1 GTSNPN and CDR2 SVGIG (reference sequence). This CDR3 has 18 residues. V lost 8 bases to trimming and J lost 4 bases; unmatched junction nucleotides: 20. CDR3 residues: CAASGTGGLALGADTQYF. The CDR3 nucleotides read TGTGCCGCCTCCGGGACAGGGGGACTAGCCCTGGGCGCAGATACGCAGTATTTT.